These T cell receptor beta chains were read from a single sample in a study of CD8 T cells in seronegative destructive rheumatoid arthritis. The repertoire was sequenced with immunoSEQ multiplex PCR; TCRdb's copy has only in-frame clones and lacks some. The table records 1,000 or so clones, 84% of them present only once. The sequenced sample consisted of CD8+ T cells from blood. The receptors were gathered from a woman between 55 and 80 years old with seronegative destructive rheumatoid arthritis. Each CDR3 is given with its conserved first and last residue. A D gene is named only where the DNA matches it firmly. Only part of the rows carry a size: once, few, many, or a class if the clone is expanded.

j_call,v_call,d_call,clone_size,cdr3_aa,cdr3_nt
TRBJ1-1,TRBV10-3,-,-,CAISESTGVGAFF,TGTGCCATCAGTGAGTCGACAGGCGTGGGAGCTTTCTTT
TRBJ2-7,TRBV9,TRBD1,-,CASSAASFFGQGAKQYF,TGTGCCAGCAGCGCCGCCTCTTTTTTCGGACAGGGGGCGAAGCAGTACTTC
TRBJ2-7,TRBV28,-,-,CASSERGLPLKQYF,TGTGCCAGCTCTGAAAGGGGACTCCCACTCAAGCAGTACTTC
TRBJ2-7,TRBV6-1,TRBD2,-,CASDAGGNSYEQYF,TGTGCCAGCGACGCGGGAGGTAACTCCTACGAGCAGTACTTC
TRBJ1-4,TRBV5-1,TRBD1,-,CASSPRDRASEKLFF,TGCGCCAGCAGCCCCCGGGACAGGGCTAGTGAAAAACTGTTTTTT
TRBJ2-1,TRBV4-2,TRBD2,-,CASSQEYSGSLNEQFF,TGTGCCAGCAGCCAAGAGTATAGCGGGAGTTTAAATGAGCAGTTCTTC
TRBJ2-2,TRBV7-8,-,-,CASSFHRNTGELFF,TGTGCCAGCAGCTTCCACAGGAACACCGGGGAGCTGTTTTTT
TRBJ1-1,TRBV30,-,-,CAWSPPPSPTEAFF,TGTGCCTGGAGTCCTCCTCCTTCCCCCACTGAAGCTTTCTTT
TRBJ2-5,TRBV6-6,-,once,CASTPGVTETQYF,TGTGCCAGCACTCCGGGGGTAACAGAGACCCAGTACTTC
TRBJ2-5,TRBV19,-,-,CASSGTRQETQYF,TGTGCCAGTAGTGGGACAAGACAAGAGACCCAGTACTTC
TRBJ2-5,TRBV19,-,-,CASSIDVTGYLETQYF,TGTGCCAGTAGTATAGATGTCACAGGGTATCTAGAGACCCAGTACTTC
TRBJ2-7,TRBV10-3,TRBD2,-,CAISESTSKSGFQYEQYF,TGTGCCATCAGTGAGTCGACTAGCAAATCGGGTTTTCAGTACGAGCAGTACTTC
TRBJ2-7,TRBV19,-,-,CASSIDGGLTLRKYEQYF,TGTGCCAGTAGTATTGATGGGGGCTTAACACTGAGGAAATACGAGCAGTACTTC
TRBJ2-5,TRBV4-1,-,-,CASSQEPGARETQYF,TGCGCCAGCAGCCAAGAACCGGGAGCTAGAGAGACCCAGTACTTC
TRBJ1-4,TRBV2,-,few,CASIGGTNEKLFF,TGTGCCAGCATAGGGGGAACTAATGAAAAACTGTTTTTT
TRBJ2-7,TRBV13,TRBD1,-,CASSIGTGRYEQYF,TGTGCCAGCAGCATCGGGACAGGCCGTTACGAGCAGTACTTC
TRBJ2-7,TRBV10-3,TRBD1,-,CAISTGDYEQYF,TGTGCCATCAGTACAGGGGACTACGAGCAGTACTTC
TRBJ1-4,TRBV19,-,-,CASSIGEKLFF,TGTGCCAGTAGTATCGGTGAAAAACTGTTTTTT
TRBJ1-1,TRBV5-1,TRBD1,-,CASSLGDRANTEAFF,TGCGCCAGCAGCTTGGGGGACAGGGCCAACACTGAAGCTTTCTTT
TRBJ2-1,TRBV28,TRBD2,-,CASSFEREFSYNEQFF,TGTGCCAGCAGTTTCGAGCGGGAGTTTTCCTACAATGAGCAGTTCTTC
TRBJ1-3,TRBV6-5,-,-,CASSYSSGAGNTIYF,TGTGCCAGCAGTTACTCGTCGGGTGCCGGAAACACCATATATTTT
TRBJ1-4,TRBV28,TRBD1,-,CASSDQGQPNEKLFF,TGTGCCAGCAGCGACCAGGGACAGCCTAATGAAAAACTGTTTTTT
TRBJ1-1,TRBV9,-,-,CASSVYRGGGTEAFF,TGTGCCAGCAGCGTATATAGGGGAGGGGGCACTGAAGCTTTCTTT
TRBJ2-2,TRBV7-8,TRBD1,-,CASSLGQGHTGELFF,TGTGCCAGCAGCTTGGGACAGGGGCACACCGGGGAGCTGTTTTTT
TRBJ1-2,TRBV15,-,-,CATSREADSNYGYTF,TGTGCCACCAGCAGAGAGGCGGATAGCAACTATGGCTACACCTTC
TRBJ2-5,TRBV15,-,-,CATSREFRLEDQETQYF,TGTGCCACCAGCAGAGAGTTCCGGCTAGAGGACCAAGAGACCCAGTACTTC
TRBJ2-7,TRBV30,-,-,CAWRIRDYEQYF,TGTGCCTGGAGAATACGAGATTACGAGCAGTACTTC
TRBJ2-2,TRBV9,-,-,CASSPFTTGWATGELFF,TGTGCCAGCAGCCCTTTCACAACCGGCTGGGCCACCGGGGAGCTGTTTTTT
TRBJ2-7,TRBV27,-,-,CASSLQGVAASYEQYF,TGTGCCAGCAGTTTACAGGGGGTAGCGGCCTCCTACGAGCAGTACTTC
TRBJ1-1,TRBV30,-,-,CAWVMDTEASF,TGTGCCTGGGTAATGGACACTGAAGCTTCCTTT
TRBJ2-2,TRBV7-2,-,once,CASSLVLYSTGELFF,TGTGCCAGCAGCTTAGTATTATACAGCACCGGGGAGCTGTTTTTT
TRBJ2-3,TRBV10-3,TRBD1,-,CAAGTGDPDTQYF,TGTGCCGCAGGGACAGGGGACCCGGATACGCAGTATTTT
TRBJ2-7,TRBV9,TRBD1,-,CASSAVTGGAGEQYF,TGTGCCAGCAGCGCCGTGACAGGGGGCGCGGGAGAGCAGTACTTC
TRBJ2-7,TRBV29-1,TRBD2,-,CSVRKRDRYEQYF,TGCAGCGTCCGAAAGCGGGATCGCTACGAGCAGTACTTC
TRBJ2-7,TRBV4-1,-,-,CASSQGLGYEQYF,TGCGCCAGCAGCCAAGGACTAGGGTACGAGCAGTACTTC
TRBJ1-1,TRBV5-1,TRBD1,-,CASSFSMTGGNTEAFF,TGCGCCAGCAGCTTCTCCATGACAGGGGGAAACACTGAAGCTTTCTTT
TRBJ2-1,TRBV4-1,-,-,CASSHRPMRASYNEQFF,TGCGCCAGCAGCCACAGACCCATGAGGGCTAGCTACAATGAGCAGTTCTTC
TRBJ2-7,TRBV27,-,-,CASSLAFSYEQYF,TGTGCCAGCAGTTTGGCTTTCTCCTACGAGCAGTACTTC
TRBJ2-1,TRBV5-1,-,-,CASSANTDNEQFF,TGCGCCAGCAGCGCCAACACCGACAATGAGCAGTTCTTC
TRBJ2-7,TRBV28,TRBD1,-,CASSSGRTGERSYEQYF,TGTGCCAGCAGTTCAGGGAGGACAGGGGAACGATCCTACGAGCAGTACTTC
TRBJ2-3,TRBV21-1,-,once,CASTEPRNTDTQYF,TGTGCCAGCACCGAGCCTCGAAACACAGATACGCAGTATTTT
TRBJ1-1,TRBV27,-,-,CASSLGGSAEAFF,TGTGCCAGCAGTTTAGGTGGCTCCGCTGAAGCTTTCTTT
TRBJ1-2,TRBV6-1,-,-,CASSAYESGRKTYGYTF,TGTGCCAGCAGTGCCTACGAAAGTGGGAGAAAGACCTATGGCTACACCTTC
TRBJ1-4,TRBV5-5,-,few,CASSLDSLNEKLFF,TGTGCCAGCAGCTTGGACAGCCTTAATGAAAAACTGTTTTTT
TRBJ2-3,TRBV7-6,-,once,CASSLSGNTDTQYF,TGTGCCAGCAGCTTATCAGGAAACACAGATACGCAGTATTTT
TRBJ1-2,TRBV29-1,TRBD1,few,CSVSGTDYGYTF,TGCAGCGTTTCCGGGACAGACTATGGCTACACCTTC
TRBJ2-1,TRBV7-9,TRBD1,-,CASSLGGDRAYNEQFF,TGTGCCAGCAGCTTAGGAGGGGACAGGGCGTACAATGAGCAGTTCTTC
TRBJ2-1,TRBV30,TRBD2,-,CAWREGYKLAEVSYNEQFF,TGTGCCTGGAGGGAGGGATATAAACTAGCGGAGGTCTCCTACAATGAGCAGTTCTTC